The present T cell receptor (beta chain) was sequenced within a study of beta chain features in type 1 diabetes. Study conclusions and caveats: TCRB CDR3s from Type 1 diabetes patients were moderately but significantly shorter in all four CD4+ subsets.

Of the isolated RNA, all was reverse transcribed, and so the sequenced material was expressed TCRB transcripts. TCRdb's copy holds only in-frame clones and misses some; the assay was immunoSEQ multiplex PCR. The sample lists more than 250,000 clones, around 21% occurring once. About this clone: The target antigen is unknown.

The clonotype was recovered from a woman in her 40s with type 1 diabetes. Sequenced: naive CD4+ T cells from blood.

Here the CDR3 reads CASSLDLERDTQYF. The CDR3 DNA follows: TGCGCCAGCAGCTTGGATCTAGAGAGGGATACGCAGTATTTT. J is TRBJ2-3 and V is TRBV5-1, with D uncertain. Germline-derived CDR1 and CDR2 are SGHRS and YFSETQ. V was clipped by 0 bases and J by 6 bases, with 11 bases between them. The CDR3 runs 14 residues.